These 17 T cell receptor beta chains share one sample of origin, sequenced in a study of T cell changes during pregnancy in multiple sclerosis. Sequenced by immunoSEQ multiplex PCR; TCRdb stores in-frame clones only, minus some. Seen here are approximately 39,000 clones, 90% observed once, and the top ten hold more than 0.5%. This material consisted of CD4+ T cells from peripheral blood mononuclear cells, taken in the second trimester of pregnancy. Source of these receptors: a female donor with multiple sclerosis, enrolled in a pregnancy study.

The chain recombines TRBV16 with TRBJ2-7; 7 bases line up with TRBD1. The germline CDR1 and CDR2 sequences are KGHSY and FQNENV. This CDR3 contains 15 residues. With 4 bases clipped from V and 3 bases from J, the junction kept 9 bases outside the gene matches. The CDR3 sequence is CASSLIPGQSYEQYF. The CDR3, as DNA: TGTGCCAGCAGCCTCATCCCGGGACAGAGCTACGAGCAGTACTTC.

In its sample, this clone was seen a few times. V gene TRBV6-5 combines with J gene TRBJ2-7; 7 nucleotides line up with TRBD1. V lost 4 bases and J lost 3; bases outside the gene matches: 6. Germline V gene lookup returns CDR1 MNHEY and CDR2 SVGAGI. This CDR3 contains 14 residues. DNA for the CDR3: TGTGCCAGCAGTTCCGGGACAGCCATCTACGAGCAGTACTTC. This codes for CASSSGTAIYEQYF.

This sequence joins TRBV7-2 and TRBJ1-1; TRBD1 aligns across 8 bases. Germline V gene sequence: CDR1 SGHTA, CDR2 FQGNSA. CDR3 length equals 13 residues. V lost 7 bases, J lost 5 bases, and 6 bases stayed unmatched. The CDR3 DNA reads TGTGCCAGCAACAGGGGGGCGCCTACTGAAGCTTTCTTT. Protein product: CASNRGAPTEAFF.

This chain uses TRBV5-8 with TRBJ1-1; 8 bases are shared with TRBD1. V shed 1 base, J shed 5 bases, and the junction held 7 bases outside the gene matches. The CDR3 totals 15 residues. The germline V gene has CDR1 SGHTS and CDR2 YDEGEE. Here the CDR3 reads CASSLRRGLWTEAFF. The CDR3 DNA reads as TGTGCCAGCAGCTTGCGCAGGGGGCTTTGGACTGAAGCTTTCTTT.

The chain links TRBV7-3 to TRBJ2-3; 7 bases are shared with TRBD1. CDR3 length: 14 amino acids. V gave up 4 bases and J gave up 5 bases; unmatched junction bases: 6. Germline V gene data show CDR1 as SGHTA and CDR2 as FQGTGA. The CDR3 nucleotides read TGTGCCAGCAGCTCAGGACAGGTGGGAGATACGCAGTATTTT. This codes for CASSSGQVGDTQYF.

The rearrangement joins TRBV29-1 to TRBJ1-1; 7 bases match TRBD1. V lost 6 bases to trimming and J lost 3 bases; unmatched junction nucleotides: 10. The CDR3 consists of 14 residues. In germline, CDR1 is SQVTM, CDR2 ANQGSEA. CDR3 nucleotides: TGCAGCGTGGTTGAGACAGGGTGGGACACTGAAGCTTTCTTT. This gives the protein CSVVETGWDTEAFF.

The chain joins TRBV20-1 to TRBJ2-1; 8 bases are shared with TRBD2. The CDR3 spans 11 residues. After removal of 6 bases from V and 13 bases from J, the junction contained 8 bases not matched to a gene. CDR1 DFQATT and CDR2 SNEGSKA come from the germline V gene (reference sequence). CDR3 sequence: CSASGLAGQFF. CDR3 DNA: TGCAGTGCGTCGGGTCTAGCGGGTCAGTTCTTC.

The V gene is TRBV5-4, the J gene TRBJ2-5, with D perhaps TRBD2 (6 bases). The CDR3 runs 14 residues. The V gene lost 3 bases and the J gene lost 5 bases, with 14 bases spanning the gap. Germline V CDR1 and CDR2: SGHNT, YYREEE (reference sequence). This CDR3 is CASSSLTSRETQYF. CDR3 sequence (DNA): TGTGCCAGCAGCTCGTTGACTAGTAGGGAGACCCAGTACTTC.

In DNA, the CDR3 is TGTGCCAGCAGTGCGGGGTCCCGTTACGAGCAGTACTTC. Its protein is CASSAGSRYEQYF. The chain combines TRBV25-1 with TRBJ2-7, with a possible D match to TRBD2 (5 bases). Per the germline V gene, CDR1 is MGHDK and CDR2 is SYGVNS. V was pared by 4 bases and J by 4 bases, with 11 bases between. This CDR3 has 13 residues.

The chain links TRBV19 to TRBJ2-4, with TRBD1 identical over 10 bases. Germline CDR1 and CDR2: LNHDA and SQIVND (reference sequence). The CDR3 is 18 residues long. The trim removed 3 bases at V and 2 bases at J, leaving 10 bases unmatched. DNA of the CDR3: TGTGCCAGTAGTATCGGGACAGGGGCCGATATGACCAAAAACATTCAGTACTTC. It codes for CASSIGTGADMTKNIQYF.

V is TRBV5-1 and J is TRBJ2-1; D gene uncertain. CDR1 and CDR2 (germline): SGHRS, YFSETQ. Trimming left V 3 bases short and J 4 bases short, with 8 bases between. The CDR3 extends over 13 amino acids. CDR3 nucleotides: TGCGCCAGCAGCTATGACTCTTACAATGAGCAGTTCTTC. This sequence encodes CASSYDSYNEQFF.

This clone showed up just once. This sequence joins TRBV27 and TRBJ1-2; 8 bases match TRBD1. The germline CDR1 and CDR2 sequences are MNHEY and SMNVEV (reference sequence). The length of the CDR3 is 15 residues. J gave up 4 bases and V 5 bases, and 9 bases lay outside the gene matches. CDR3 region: CASSARQGTGYGYTF. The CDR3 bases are TGTGCCAGCAGTGCCCGACAGGGGACGGGCTATGGCTACACCTTC.

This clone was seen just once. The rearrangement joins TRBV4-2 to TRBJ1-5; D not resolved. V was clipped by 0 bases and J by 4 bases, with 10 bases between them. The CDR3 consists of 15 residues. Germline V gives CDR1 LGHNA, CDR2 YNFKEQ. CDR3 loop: CASSQDGQRNQPQHF. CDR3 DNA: TGTGCCAGCAGCCAAGATGGTCAGCGAAATCAGCCCCAGCATTTT.

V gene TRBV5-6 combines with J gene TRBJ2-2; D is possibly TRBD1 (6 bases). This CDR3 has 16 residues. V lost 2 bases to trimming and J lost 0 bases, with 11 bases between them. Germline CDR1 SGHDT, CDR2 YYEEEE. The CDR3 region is CASSFMTGTNTGELFF. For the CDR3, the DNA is TGTGCCAGCAGCTTCATGACAGGCACGAACACCGGGGAGCTGTTTTTT.

In DNA form, the CDR3 reads TGTGCCAGCAGCGGAACTGGACTAGCGGGAGGTGAAAATGAGCAGTTCTTC. It encodes CASSGTGLAGGENEQFF. The chain employs TRBV7-9 and TRBJ2-1, with 14 bases identical to TRBD2. The germline gives CDR1 SEHNR, CDR2 FQNEAQ (reference sequence). V shed 5 bases and J 7 bases; nucleotides not matched to a gene: 10. This CDR3 spans 17 amino acids.

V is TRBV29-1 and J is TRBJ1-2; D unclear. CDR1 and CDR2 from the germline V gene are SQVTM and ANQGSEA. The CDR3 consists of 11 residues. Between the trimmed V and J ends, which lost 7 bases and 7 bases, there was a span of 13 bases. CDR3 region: CSAGVGSGYTF. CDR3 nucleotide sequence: TGCAGCGCCGGGGTAGGGAGTGGCTACACCTTC.

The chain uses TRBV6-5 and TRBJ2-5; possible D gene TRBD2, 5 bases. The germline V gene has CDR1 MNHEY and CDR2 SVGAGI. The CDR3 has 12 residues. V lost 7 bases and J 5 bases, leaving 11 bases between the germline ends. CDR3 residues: CASMDFRETQYF. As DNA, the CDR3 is TGTGCCAGCATGGACTTTCGGGAGACCCAGTACTTC.